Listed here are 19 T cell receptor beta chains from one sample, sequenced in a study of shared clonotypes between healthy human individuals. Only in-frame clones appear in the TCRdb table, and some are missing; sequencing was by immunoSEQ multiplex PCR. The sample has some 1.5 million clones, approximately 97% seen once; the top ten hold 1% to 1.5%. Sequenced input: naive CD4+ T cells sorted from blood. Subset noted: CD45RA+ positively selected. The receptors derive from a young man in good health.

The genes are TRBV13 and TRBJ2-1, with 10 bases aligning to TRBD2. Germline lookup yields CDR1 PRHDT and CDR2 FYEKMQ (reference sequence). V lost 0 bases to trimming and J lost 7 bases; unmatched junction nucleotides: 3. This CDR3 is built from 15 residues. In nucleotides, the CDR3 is TGTGCCAGCAGCTTAGGACTAGCGGGATTAAATGAGCAGTTCTTC. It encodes CASSLGLAGLNEQFF.

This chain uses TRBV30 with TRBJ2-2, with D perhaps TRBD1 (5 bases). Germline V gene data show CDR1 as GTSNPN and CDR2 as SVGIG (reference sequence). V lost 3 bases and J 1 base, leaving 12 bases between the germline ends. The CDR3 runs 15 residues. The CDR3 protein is CAWRGPLWNTGELFF. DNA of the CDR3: TGTGCCTGGAGGGGGCCACTCTGGAACACCGGGGAGCTGTTTTTT. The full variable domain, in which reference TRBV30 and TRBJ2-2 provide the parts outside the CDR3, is SQTIHQWPATLVQPVGSPLSLECTVEGTSNPNLYWYRQAAGRGLQLLFYSVGIGQISSEVPQNLSASRPQDRQFILSSKKLLLSDSGFYLCAWRGPLWNTGELFFGEGSRLTVL.

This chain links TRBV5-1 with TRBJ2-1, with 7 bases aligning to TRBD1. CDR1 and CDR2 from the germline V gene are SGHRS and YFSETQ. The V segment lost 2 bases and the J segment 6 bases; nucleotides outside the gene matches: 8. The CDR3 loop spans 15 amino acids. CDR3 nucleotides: TGCGCCAGCAGCTTAGGGACAGCTCTTTTCAATGAGCAGTTCTTC. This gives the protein CASSLGTALFNEQFF.

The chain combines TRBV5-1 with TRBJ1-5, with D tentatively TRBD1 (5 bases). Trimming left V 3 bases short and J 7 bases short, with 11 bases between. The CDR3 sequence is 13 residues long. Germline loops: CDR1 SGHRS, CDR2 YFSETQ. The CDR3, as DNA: TGCGCCAGCAGCTCCCTGTGGGGCCAGCCCCAGCATTTT. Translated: CASSSLWGQPQHF.

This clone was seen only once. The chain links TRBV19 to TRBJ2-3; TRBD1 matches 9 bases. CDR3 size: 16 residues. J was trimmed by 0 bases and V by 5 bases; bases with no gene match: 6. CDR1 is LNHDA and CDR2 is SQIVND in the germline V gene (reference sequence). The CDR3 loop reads CASSFRTGVSTDTQYF. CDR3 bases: TGTGCCAGTAGTTTCAGGACAGGGGTTAGCACAGATACGCAGTATTTT.

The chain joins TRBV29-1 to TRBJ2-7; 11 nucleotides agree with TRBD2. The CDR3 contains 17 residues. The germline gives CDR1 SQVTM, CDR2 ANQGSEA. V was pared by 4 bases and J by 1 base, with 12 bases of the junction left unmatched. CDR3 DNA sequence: TGCAGCGTTGGGTTTGTAGCGGGAGGGCCGAGGTCCTACGAGCAGTACTTC. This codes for CSVGFVAGGPRSYEQYF.

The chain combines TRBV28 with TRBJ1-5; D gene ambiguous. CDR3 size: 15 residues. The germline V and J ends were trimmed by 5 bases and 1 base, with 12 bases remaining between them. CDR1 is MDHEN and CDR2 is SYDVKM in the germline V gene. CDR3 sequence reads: CASSPGWMSNQPQHF. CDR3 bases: TGTGCCAGCAGTCCGGGTTGGATGAGCAATCAGCCCCAGCATTTT.

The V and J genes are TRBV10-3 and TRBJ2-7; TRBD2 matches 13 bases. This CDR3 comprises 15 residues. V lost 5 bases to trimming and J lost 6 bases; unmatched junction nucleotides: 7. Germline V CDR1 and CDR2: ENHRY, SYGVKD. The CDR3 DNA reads TGTGCCATCAGTTCCACTAGCGGGAGGGTAGGCGAGCAGTACTTC. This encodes CAISSTSGRVGEQYF.

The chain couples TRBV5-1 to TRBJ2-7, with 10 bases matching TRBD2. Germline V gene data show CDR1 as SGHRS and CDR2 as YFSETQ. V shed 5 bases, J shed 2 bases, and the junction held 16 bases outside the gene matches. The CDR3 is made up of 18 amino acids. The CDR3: CASRRNLAGGNLAYEQYF. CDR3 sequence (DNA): TGCGCCAGCAGACGGAATTTAGCGGGAGGTAATCTGGCCTACGAGCAGTACTTC.

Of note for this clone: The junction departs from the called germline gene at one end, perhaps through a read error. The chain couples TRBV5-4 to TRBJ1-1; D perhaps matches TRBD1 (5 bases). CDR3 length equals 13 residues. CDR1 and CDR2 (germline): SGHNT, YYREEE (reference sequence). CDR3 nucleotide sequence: TGTGCCAGCAGTACCCAAACTACCAGGGACGGATTATTT. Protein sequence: CASSTQTTRDGLF.

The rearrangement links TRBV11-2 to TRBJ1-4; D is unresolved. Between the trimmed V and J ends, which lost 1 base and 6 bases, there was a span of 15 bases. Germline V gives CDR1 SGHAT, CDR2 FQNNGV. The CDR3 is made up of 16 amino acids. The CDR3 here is CASSLGSTEGYEKLFF. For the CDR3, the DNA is TGTGCCAGCAGCTTAGGGTCCACGGAGGGATATGAAAAACTGTTTTTT.

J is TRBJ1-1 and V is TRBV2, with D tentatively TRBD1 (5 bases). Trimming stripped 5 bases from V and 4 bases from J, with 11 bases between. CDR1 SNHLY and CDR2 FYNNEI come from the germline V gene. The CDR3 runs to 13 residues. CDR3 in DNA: TGTGCCAGCAGTCAGGGAAGGAGCACTGAAGCTTTCTTT. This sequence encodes CASSQGRSTEAFF.

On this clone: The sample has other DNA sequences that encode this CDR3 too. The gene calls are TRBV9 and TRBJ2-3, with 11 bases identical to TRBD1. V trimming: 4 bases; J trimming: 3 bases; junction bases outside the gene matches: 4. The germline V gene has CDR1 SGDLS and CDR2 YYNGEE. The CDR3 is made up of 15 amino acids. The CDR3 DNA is TGTGCCAGCAGCCTCCGGGACAGGGGGACAGATACGCAGTATTTT. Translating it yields CASSLRDRGTDTQYF.

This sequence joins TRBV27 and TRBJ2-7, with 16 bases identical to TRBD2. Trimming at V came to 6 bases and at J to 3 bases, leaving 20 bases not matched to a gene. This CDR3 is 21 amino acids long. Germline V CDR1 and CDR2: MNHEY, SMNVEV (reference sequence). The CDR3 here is CASSRRMGTSGRAVGVYEQYF. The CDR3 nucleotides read TGTGCCAGCAGCAGACGAATGGGGACTAGCGGGAGGGCCGTAGGAGTCTACGAGCAGTACTTC.

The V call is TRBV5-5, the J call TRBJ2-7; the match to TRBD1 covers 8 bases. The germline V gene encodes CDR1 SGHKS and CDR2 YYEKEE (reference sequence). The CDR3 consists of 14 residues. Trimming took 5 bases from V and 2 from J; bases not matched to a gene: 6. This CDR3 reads CASRGDRPAYEQYF. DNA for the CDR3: TGTGCCAGCAGGGGGGACAGGCCTGCCTACGAGCAGTACTTC.

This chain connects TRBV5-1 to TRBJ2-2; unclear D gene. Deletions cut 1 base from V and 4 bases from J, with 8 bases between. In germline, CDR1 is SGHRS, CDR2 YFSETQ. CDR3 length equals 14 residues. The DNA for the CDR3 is TGCGCCAGCAGCTTGACTCCGGGCACCGGGGAGCTGTTTTTT. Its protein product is CASSLTPGTGELFF.

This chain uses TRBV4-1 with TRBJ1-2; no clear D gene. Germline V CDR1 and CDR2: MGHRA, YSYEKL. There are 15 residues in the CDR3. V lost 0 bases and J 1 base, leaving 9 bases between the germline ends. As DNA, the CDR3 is TGCGCCAGCAGCCAAGAAGTTCGGGGTAACTATGGCTACACCTTC. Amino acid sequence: CASSQEVRGNYGYTF.

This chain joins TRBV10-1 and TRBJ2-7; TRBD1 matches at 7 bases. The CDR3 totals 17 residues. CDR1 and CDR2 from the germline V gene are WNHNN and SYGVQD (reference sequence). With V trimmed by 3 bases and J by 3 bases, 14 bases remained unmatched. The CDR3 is CASSDPKTAGGNYEQYF. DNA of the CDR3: TGCGCCAGCAGTGATCCCAAAACGGCAGGGGGAAACTACGAGCAGTACTTC.

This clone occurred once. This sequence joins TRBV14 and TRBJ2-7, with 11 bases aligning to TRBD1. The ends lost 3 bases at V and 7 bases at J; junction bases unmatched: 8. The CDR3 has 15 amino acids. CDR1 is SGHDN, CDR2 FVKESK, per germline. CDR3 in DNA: TGTGCCAGCAGCCATCGGACAGGGGGCGCGGGGGAGCAGTACTTC. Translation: CASSHRTGGAGEQYF.